This T cell receptor beta chain was obtained from a study of OX40 agonist ivuxolimab in advanced cancers. About the full investigation: The costimulatory receptor OX40 (CD134) was targeted by ivuxolimab, a fully human IgG2 agonistic monoclonal antibody. Intravenous ivuxolimab was administered to patients every 2 weeks at six dose levels: 0.01, 0.1, 0.3, 1.5, 3 and 10 mg/kg. Among the approximately 50 dose-escalation patients, some 19 had hepatocellular carcinoma, about 15 melanoma, 9 renal cell carcinoma and 9 head and neck cancer. In the dose-escalation cohort, around four fifths of patients were male, and the mean age was around 60 years, with a range of about 23 to 90. Prior anti-PD-1, anti-PD-L1 or anti-CTLA-4 therapy was permitted, and 40% of dose-escalation patients had received checkpoint inhibitors. Three dose-escalation patients achieved partial responses, one with hepatocellular carcinoma and two with cutaneous melanoma. The purpose of peripheral TCRbeta sequencing was to test whether ivuxolimab changed TCR sequence diversity and led to clonal T-cell expansion. The paper covers the monotherapy dose-escalation part of the phase I ivuxolimab trial, which included N ≈ 50 patients. General study outcomes and caveats: Which antigens the clonally expanded peripheral T cells were specific for was not determined. Low levels of normalized T-cell clonal expansion were also shown by some nonresponding patients. Partial responders in the 0.1-3.0 mg/kg groups had among the lowest normalized peripheral clonal expansion, especially among CD8+ T cells. After ivuxolimab, expanded clones were on average more numerous among CD8+ T cells than among CD4+ T cells. At doses of 0.1 to 3.0 mg/kg, clonal expansion of both CD4+ and CD8+ blood T cells was observed from baseline to week 6.

In this sample, this clone turned up once. The antigen this receptor binds is unknown. No base quality values were provided; no much bigger clone lies one nucleotide off. Genomic DNA was extracted from sorted cells for sequencing of the TCRbeta CDR3 region. The immunoSEQ Assay was used to sequence the TCRbeta CDR3 regions. Held by TCRdb, this immuneACCESS table contains in-frame sequences only and omits some clones. Under half of the omission traces to an unresolved V gene where checked; the cause of the rest is unknown. In all, the sample holds approximately 86,000 clones, and approximately 91% of those were seen once. Under 0.35% of the sample rests with the top ten. The trial excluded patients who had a history of autoimmune disease or were on systemic immunosuppression. In every dose cohort, peripheral blood was drawn for TCR sequencing at baseline, cycle 4 day 1, and cycle 7 day 1. The samples were taken from a phase I, first-in-human, multicenter, open-label dose-escalation trial of ivuxolimab. Adults with locally advanced or metastatic melanoma, renal cell, hepatocellular, or head and neck squamous cell carcinoma were enrolled in the trial. CD4+ and CD8+ T cells were sorted separately from peripheral blood before TCR sequencing.

The CDR3 has 16 amino acids, counting the end cysteine and phenylalanine. CDR3 DNA only is kept here, 48 bases in frame from base 1. For CDR1 and CDR2, the germline V gene lists SGHTA and FQGNSA. V loses 3 bases, J loses 1 base, and the germline ends lie 15 bases apart. This receptor was taken from an adult with an advanced solid tumor such as melanoma, head and neck, liver or kidney cancer. The chain is made from TRBV7-2 and TRBJ2-5; the D segment could be TRBD2, given 5 matching bases. The sequencing used CD4+ or CD8+ T cells sorted from blood, collected in a trial of the OX40 agonist ivuxolimab. The CDR3 here reads CASSLGVQRIQETQYF. The DNA sequence follows: TGTGCCAGCAGCTTGGGAGTTCAAAGGATCCAAGAGACCCAGTACTTC. The variable domain in full, with residues beyond the CDR3 obtained from the reference TRBV7-2 and TRBJ2-5 genes, is GAGVSQSPSNKVTEKGKDVELRCDPISGHTALYWYRQSLGQGLEFLIYFQGNSAPDKSGLPSDRFSAERTGGSVSTLTIQRTQQEDSAVYLCASSLGVQRIQETQYFGPGTRLLVL.